What follows are 14 T cell receptor beta chains derived from one specimen sequenced in a study of molecular identifiers for immune sequencing clone quantification. TCRdb ran MiXCR on the PCR reads and lists one entry per CDR3 protein. The data show 400,000 to 600,000 distinct CDR3 sequences, about a quarter seen once. Sequencing input: naive CD8+ T cells from blood, with Jurkat cell RNA spiked in. Subset defined: FACS-sorted CD8+CD4-CCR7+CD45RA+ naive T cells. These receptors came from a human donor in good health. Some libraries in this study had Jurkat cell RNA spiked in.

There are a few counts of this clonotype. CDR3 DNA sequence: TGTGCCAGCAGTTACCTCCTGCAGGGGAATTCACCCCTCCACTTT. Protein: CASSYLLQGNSPLHF. V usage is TRBV6-5 and J usage is TRBJ1-6; D is possibly TRBD1 (6 bases). Trimming shortened V by 2 bases and J by 7 bases, and 12 bases separated the two germline ends. CDR1 is MNHEY and CDR2 is SVGAGI in the germline V gene. This CDR3 spans 15 amino acids.

On this clonotype: At one end the junction does not follow the germline gene, possibly because of a read error. This chain uses TRBV19 with TRBJ1-1; D unclear. In germline, CDR1 is LNHDA, CDR2 SQIVND (reference sequence). This CDR3 spans 16 amino acids. The chain's CDR3 is CARRIVGEWKNTEAFF. The CDR3 DNA sequence: TGTGCCCGTAGGATAGTCGGGGAATGGAAGAACACTGAAGCTTTCTTT.

The table lists this clonotype with many counts. The CDR3 region is CASSSGTSLANTQYF. The CDR3 region has the DNA TGTGCCAGCAGTTCAGGGACTAGCTTGGCAAATACGCAGTATTTT. The chain recombines TRBV6-5 with TRBJ2-3; TRBD2 agrees at 9 bases. The CDR3 sequence is 15 residues long. V dropped 4 bases and J dropped 7; count of bases not matched to a gene: 9. Per the germline V gene, CDR1 is MNHEY and CDR2 is SVGAGI.

The rearrangement links TRBV27 to TRBJ1-5; 9 positions agree with TRBD1. Germline CDR1 is MNHEY and CDR2 is SMNVEV (reference sequence). This CDR3 has 14 amino acids. V shed 6 bases, J shed 9 bases, and the junction held 9 bases outside the gene matches. This chain's CDR3 is CASSWTGEHPPQHF. CDR3 sequence (DNA): TGTGCCAGCAGCTGGACAGGGGAGCACCCGCCCCAGCATTTT.

Regarding this clonotype: A single base separates this from a much larger clone, so it may be a read error. The chain combines TRBV7-6 with TRBJ2-7; no clear D. The germline CDR1 and CDR2 sequences are SGHVS and FNYEAQ. The CDR3 has 15 residues. Trimming stripped 0 bases from V and 2 bases from J, with 11 bases between. The CDR3 DNA reads as TGTGCCAGCAGCTTAGCTATGGGGAAGCCCTACGAGCAGTACTTC. It specifies CASSLAMGKPYEQYF. The full variable domain, rest sourced from reference TRBV7-6 and TRBJ2-7, is GAGVSQSPRYKVTKRGQDVALRCDPISGHVSLYWYRQALGQGPEFLTYFNYEAQQDKSGLPNDRFSAERPEGSISTLTIQRTEQRDSAMYRCASSLAMGKPYEQYFGPGTRLTVT.

The chain couples TRBV13 to TRBJ2-2, with 7 bases lining up with TRBD1. In germline, CDR1 is PRHDT, CDR2 FYEKMQ (reference sequence). The V and J ends lost 5 bases and 11 bases, in that order; junction bases with no gene match: 5. CDR3 length equals 12 residues. As DNA, the CDR3 is TGTGCCAGCAGCCTTGACAGGGTCGAGCTGTTTTTT. Translated: CASSLDRVELFF.

The chain recombines TRBV27 with TRBJ2-1; D not resolved. CDR1 MNHEY and CDR2 SMNVEV come from the germline V gene (reference sequence). Trimming shortened V by 0 bases and J by 2 bases, and 8 bases separated the two germline ends. The CDR3 has 15 residues. As DNA, the CDR3 is TGTGCCAGCAGTTTATCACCCTCGGCCTACAATGAGCAGTTCTTC. This translates into CASSLSPSAYNEQFF.

In regard to this clonotype: Just one base apart from a much larger clone, this may be a read error. The rearrangement uses TRBV20-1 and TRBJ1-4; 9 bases align to TRBD1. The germline gives CDR1 DFQATT, CDR2 SNEGSKA (reference sequence). The CDR3 length is 15 residues. CDR3 nucleotide sequence: TGCAGTGCTAGAGTGGGACAGGGACGGAATGAAAGACTGTTTTTT. Protein product: CSARVGQGRNERLFF.

Turning to this clonotype: Mismatch with germline at one junction end may stem from a read error. This chain joins TRBV13 and TRBJ2-4; no firm D call. This CDR3 spans 16 amino acids. Germline V lookup: CDR1 PRHDT, CDR2 FYEKMQ (reference sequence). CDR3 sequence reads: CASSLEARCPNNSQYF. CDR3 coding DNA: TGTGCCAGCAGCTTAGAAGCAAGGTGCCCCAATAACAGTCAGTACTTC.

This chain connects TRBV4-3 to TRBJ2-7, with TRBD1 as a possible D gene (6 bases). The CDR3 is 15 residues long. Trimming shortened V by 2 bases and J by 1 base, and 12 bases separated the two germline ends. The germline CDR1 and CDR2 sequences are LGHNA and YSLEER. CDR3 coding DNA: TGCGCCAGCAGCCAACTCCGGGACACGTCCTACGAGCAGTACTTC. It yields the protein CASSQLRDTSYEQYF.

This clonotype was found many times. V is TRBV9 and J is TRBJ2-3; TRBD2 aligns across 9 bases. The CDR3 has 15 residues. Germline CDR1 is SGDLS and CDR2 is YYNGEE. The V and J ends lost 3 bases and 2 bases, in that order; junction bases with no gene match: 4. The CDR3 region has the DNA TGTGCCAGCAGCGGGACTAGCGCGTACACAGATACGCAGTATTTT. Amino acids: CASSGTSAYTDTQYF.

In its sample, this clonotype was seen a few times. V is TRBV20-1 and J is TRBJ1-5; D not certain. Germline CDR1 reads DFQATT; CDR2 reads SNEGSKA (reference sequence). The CDR3 consists of 15 residues. V shed 3 bases and J shed 0 bases, with 12 bases lying between them. The CDR3 spells CSAREGWSSNQPQHF. CDR3 DNA: TGCAGTGCTAGGGAGGGATGGAGTAGCAATCAGCCCCAGCATTTT.

As regards this clonotype: A much larger clonotype is one base distant, so this may be a read error. The CDR3 does not close with the conserved phenylalanine or tryptophan, likely indicating a read error. The chain joins TRBV4-1 to TRBJ1-5; D is possibly TRBD1 (6 bases). V was clipped by 0 bases and J by 4 bases, with 16 bases between them. The CDR3 length is 17 residues. Germline CDR1 MGHRA, CDR2 YSYEKL. DNA of the CDR3: TGCGCCAGCAGCCAAGAATACAGGGCTGCGCTTAATCAGCCCCAGCATGTT. Amino acid sequence: CASSQEYRAALNQPQHV.

This chain joins TRBV20-1 and TRBJ2-7; 7 bases map to TRBD2. The CDR3 is 12 amino acids. V was pared by 5 bases and J by 4 bases, with 5 bases of the junction left unmatched. Germline CDR1 is DFQATT and CDR2 is SNEGSKA (reference sequence). Here the CDR3 reads CSAWTSSYEQYF. The CDR3 DNA sequence: TGCAGTGCTTGGACTAGTTCGTACGAGCAGTACTTC.